This T cell receptor (beta chain) was sequenced during a study of cytomegalovirus exposure and HLA in healthy donors. This CDR3 contains 15 residues. Germline loops: CDR1 MNHEY, CDR2 SMNVEV (reference sequence). The V and J ends lost 8 bases and 7 bases respectively, with 20 bases between them. Here immunoSEQ multiplex PCR was the method, and the copy in TCRdb shows in-frame clones only, minus some. Counted here are roughly 100,000 clones, 88% occurring once; the ten biggest clones make up roughly 2%. This clonotype was sampled from a woman aged 18-30 years in good health and CMV-seropositive. The chain is built from TRBV27 and TRBJ1-4; tentatively, D is TRBD1 (5 bases). The material sequenced was PBMCs. The DNA for the CDR3 is TGTGCCAGCGGACTAAAGGGGCCATCCGGTGAAAAACTGTTTTTT. Its translation is CASGLKGPSGEKLFF.